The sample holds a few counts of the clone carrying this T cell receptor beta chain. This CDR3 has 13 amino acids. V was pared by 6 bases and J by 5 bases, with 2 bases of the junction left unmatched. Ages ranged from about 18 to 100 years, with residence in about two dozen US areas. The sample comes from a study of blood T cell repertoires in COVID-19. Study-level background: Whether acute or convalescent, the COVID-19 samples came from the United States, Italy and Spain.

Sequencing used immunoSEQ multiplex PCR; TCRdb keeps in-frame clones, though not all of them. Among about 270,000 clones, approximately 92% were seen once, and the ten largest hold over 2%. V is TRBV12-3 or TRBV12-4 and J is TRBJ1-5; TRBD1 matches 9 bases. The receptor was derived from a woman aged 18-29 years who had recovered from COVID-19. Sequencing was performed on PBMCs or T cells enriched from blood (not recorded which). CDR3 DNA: TGTGCCAGCAGAACAGGGGGCGATCAGCCCCAGCATTTT. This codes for CASRTGGDQPQHF.